This T cell receptor beta chain was profiled in a study of blood T cells in healthy people across ages (dated by TCRdb to between 2014 and 2017). Notes on the research overall: Template switching captured roughly one uniquely barcoded TCR beta cDNA molecule per two T cells in model experiments. The study measured age-related changes in TCR beta repertoire diversity using deep sequencing normalized with unique cDNA molecular identifiers. Donors were grouped into four age groups: young (average approximately 16 years), middle-aged (roughly 38), aged (about 60) and long-lived (about 89). To avoid experimental bias, donors of different ages were randomly spread across the sequencing lanes. Using the same blood draw, the study looked at two additional independent replicas of 1 million unique cDNA reads for two donors, one aged 18 to 30 and the other aged 80 or older. What the authors observed across the whole study: The CMV infection status of donors was not known, potentially confounding age-related changes in expanded clonotypes. Compared with the aged group, the long-lived group had more naive CD4+ T cells, fewer expanded clones and increased TCR diversity, a pattern suggesting age selection. Since profiling was done on bulk unsorted PBMCs, naive and antigen-experienced compartments could not be conclusively compared. Observed TCR beta diversity correlated strongly with the percentage of naive T cells measured by flow cytometry. Estimates of total diversity based on one million sequenced T cells were regarded as lower bounds and as underestimates. Observed TCR beta diversity per million T cells fell roughly linearly with age, and a significant reduction was already apparent by age around 40.

The 39 donors, aged 6 to 90 years, were systemically healthy Caucasian individuals from Russia. Each donor gave ten milliliters of peripheral blood, collected into EDTA-treated Vacutainer tubes. PBMCs were isolated by Ficoll-Paque density-gradient centrifugation, with at least 6.5 million obtained per sample. Total RNA, at least 6 micrograms per sample, was extracted from PBMCs with Trizol reagent. The percentages of naive CD45RAhigh/CD27high T cells were determined by flow cytometry on a PBMC aliquot from every donor. There are a few counts of this clonotype. Its specific antigen is unknown. Base qualities were left out, and no much larger clone turns up one base away. V is shortened by 0 bases, J by 3 bases, and the region joining them spans 8 bases. For CDR1 and CDR2, the germline V gene lists SGHRS and YFSETQ. From its cysteine to its phenylalanine, the CDR3 spans 14 amino acids. The read is trimmed to its CDR3 DNA, 42 bases read in frame from base 1.

The library relied on 5' RACE. TCRdb names Illumina HiSeq 2500 as the instrument used. A second PCR of roughly 7 to 11 cycles was performed with a sample-barcoded 5' primer and a J-beta primer mix. A template-switch 5' adaptor carrying 12 random nucleotides introduced a unique molecular identifier onto each TCR beta cDNA molecule. Each sample yielded at least 2.5 million CDR3-containing paired-end reads. First-strand cDNA synthesis was performed from all RNA using the Mint cDNA synthesis kit, with priming by a TRBC-specific oligonucleotide. Following uracil-DNA glycosylase treatment, a first 18-cycle PCR with universal primers M1SS and BC2_uni_R was performed on all cDNA. Regarding the original processing steps: For normalization, 1 million high-quality reads, each with a distinct molecular identifier, were randomly selected from each sample. Reads sharing molecular identifiers were discarded rather than binned into consensus sequences. CDR3 identification, clonotype clustering and error correction used MiTCR with a Q25 quality threshold and the strictest error-elimination algorithm. A nonparametric unseen species model with Euler transformation was used to estimate a lower bound on total TCR beta diversity. Clones were called with MiXCR by TCRdb after fastp trimmed the public reads at Q25, and only in-frame beta chains were retained. Rows are unified per CDR3 protein, each entry keeping the most common DNA and genes. These V and J calls rely on TCRdb rather than the paper's analysis. The sample contains hundreds of thousands of distinct CDR3 sequences, roughly 64% of them found a single time. The top ten clonotypes cover 22% of the sample.

The origin of this receptor is a man younger than 45 in good health. The sequence joins TRBV5-1 to TRBJ2-3, and the D gene may be TRBD1, 5 bases matching. Sequenced material: blood. The CDR3 in this case is CASSLGRETDTQYF. The DNA reads TGCGCCAGCAGCTTGGGCAGGGAAACAGATACGCAGTATTTT.